A selection of T cell receptor beta chains follows, all from one sample in a study of blood T cell repertoires in COVID-19. Method: immunoSEQ multiplex PCR; TCRdb's copy keeps in-frame clones and lacks some. The sample has 120,000 to 150,000 clones; approximately 81% are singletons. The sequencing input was peripheral blood. Source of these receptors: a human donor in a cohort sampled during active COVID-19. CDR3s include the opening cysteine and the closing phenylalanine or tryptophan. A D gene is named only where the DNA matches it firmly. Size is stated for part of the rows, as once, few or many counts, or as a class when the clone is expanded.

D,V,J,size,CDR3,DNA
NA,TRBV11-3,TRBJ1-1,NA,CASSSGLNTEAFF,TGTGCCAGCTCCTCAGGCTTAAACACTGAAGCTTTCTTT
NA,TRBV7-9,TRBJ1-3,NA,CASSPPSDNSGNTIYF,TGTGCCAGCAGCCCCCCCTCGGACAACTCTGGAAACACCATATATTTT
NA,TRBV19,TRBJ2-7,NA,CASSIPGRAYEQYF,TGTGCCAGTAGTATCCCTGGCAGGGCATACGAGCAGTACTTC
TRBD2,TRBV28,TRBJ2-1,NA,CASSLAGGLTNEQFF,TGTGCCAGCAGTTTAGCGGGGGGCCTCACTAATGAGCAGTTCTTC
NA,TRBV6-5,TRBJ2-1,once,CASSLLDYLNEQFF,TGTGCCAGCAGTCTCCTGGACTATCTAAATGAGCAGTTCTTC
NA,TRBV27,TRBJ1-5,NA,CASSSSGYNQPQHF,NA
NA,TRBV27,TRBJ1-1,NA,CASSIHGQNTEAFF,TGTGCCAGCAGTATCCACGGACAGAACACTGAAGCTTTCTTT
NA,TRBV5-1,TRBJ2-5,NA,CASSSGDGGETQYF,TGCGCCAGCAGCTCCGGGGACGGGGGAGAGACCCAGTACTTC
NA,TRBV27,TRBJ1-1,NA,CASSLNRRTEAFF,TGTGCCAGCAGTTTGAACAGGCGGACTGAAGCTTTCTTT
NA,TRBV12-3/TRBV12-4,TRBJ1-1,NA,CASSLGSLGAFF,TGTGCCAGCAGTTTAGGGTCCCTCGGGGCTTTCTTT
NA,TRBV2,TRBJ2-3,NA,CASSVPESGWVITDTQYF,TGTGCCAGCAGTGTTCCCGAGTCGGGTTGGGTTATCACAGATACGCAGTATTTT
TRBD1,TRBV27,TRBJ2-3,NA,CASMSPTGNTDTQYF,TGTGCCAGCATGTCCCCGACAGGGAACACAGATACGCAGTATTTT
TRBD2,TRBV24-1,TRBJ2-7,NA,CATSSGEGPGKQYF,TGTGCCACCAGTAGTGGGGAGGGTCCCGGGAAGCAGTACTTC
NA,TRBV9,TRBJ1-3,few,CASSVDAGEGNTIYF,TGTGCCAGCAGCGTAGATGCGGGGGAAGGAAACACCATATATTTT
NA,TRBV11-2,TRBJ1-1,NA,CASSFERRTEAFF,TGTGCCAGCAGCTTCGAGAGGAGGACTGAAGCTTTCTTT
NA,TRBV10-2,TRBJ1-2,many,CASSDGGDYGYTF,TGCGCCAGCAGTGATGGGGGGGACTATGGCTACACCTTC